At least ten counts were recorded for the clone carrying this T cell receptor beta chain. This sample is part of a study of T-cell reconstitution after alpha-beta-depleted transplantation in children. CDR1 is DFQATT, CDR2 SNEGSKA, per germline (reference sequence). Trimming stripped 6 bases from V and 1 base from J, with 15 bases between. The CDR3 contains 14 residues. Preparation of the TCRbeta library used unique molecular identifiers. TCRdb passed the PCR reads through MiXCR, listing each CDR3 protein once. This sample has about 690,000 distinct CDR3 sequences, with 16% found just once. This clonotype was sampled from a human donor who donated a stem cell graft to a child with acute myeloid leukemia. The starting material was PBMCs from the stem cell graft donor, obtained from the stem cell graft. The chain is built from TRBV20-1 and TRBJ1-1; tentative D call: TRBD1 (5 bases). DNA for the CDR3: TGCAGTGCCCTCCGGGGGTGGGGGAACACTGAAGCTTTCTTT. This gives the protein CSALRGWGNTEAFF.